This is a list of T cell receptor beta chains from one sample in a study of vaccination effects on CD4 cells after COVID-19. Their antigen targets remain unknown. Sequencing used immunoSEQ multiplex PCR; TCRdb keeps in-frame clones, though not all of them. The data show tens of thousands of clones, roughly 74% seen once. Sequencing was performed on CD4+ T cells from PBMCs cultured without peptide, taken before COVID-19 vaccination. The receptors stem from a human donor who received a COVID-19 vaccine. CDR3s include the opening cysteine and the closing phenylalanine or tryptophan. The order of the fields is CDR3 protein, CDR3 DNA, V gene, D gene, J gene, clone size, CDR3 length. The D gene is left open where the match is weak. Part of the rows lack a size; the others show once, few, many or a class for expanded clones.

CDR3 protein: CAWSPGQNTGELFF; CDR3 DNA: TGTGCCTGGAGTCCGGGACAGAACACCGGGGAGCTGTTTTTT; V gene: TRBV30; D gene: .; J gene: TRBJ2-2; clone size: .; CDR3 length: 14
CDR3 protein: CASRGGLTDTQYF; CDR3 DNA: TGCGCCAGCAGGGGGGGGCTGACAGATACGCAGTATTTT; V gene: TRBV5-1; D gene: .; J gene: TRBJ2-3; clone size: .; CDR3 length: 13
CDR3 protein: CSASRSYEQYF; CDR3 DNA: TGCAGTGCTAGCCGCTCCTACGAGCAGTACTTC; V gene: TRBV20-1; D gene: .; J gene: TRBJ2-7; clone size: .; CDR3 length: 11
CDR3 protein: CAIMGVLNTEAFF; CDR3 DNA: TGTGCCATCATGGGGGTTCTGAACACTGAAGCTTTCTTT; V gene: TRBV10-3; D gene: .; J gene: TRBJ1-1; clone size: once; CDR3 length: 13
CDR3 protein: CASSVDRVGGYTF; CDR3 DNA: TGTGCCAGCAGCGTGGACAGGGTTGGTGGCTACACCTTC; V gene: TRBV9; D gene: TRBD1; J gene: TRBJ1-2; clone size: .; CDR3 length: 13
CDR3 protein: CASSQAGFSGYGYTF; CDR3 DNA: TGTGCCAGCAGCCAGGCAGGGTTTTCGGGCTATGGCTACACCTTC; V gene: TRBV4-2; D gene: .; J gene: TRBJ1-2; clone size: .; CDR3 length: 15
CDR3 protein: CASSYYRNSPLHF; CDR3 DNA: TGTGCCAGCAGTTACTATCGGAATTCACCCCTCCACTTT; V gene: TRBV6-5; D gene: .; J gene: TRBJ1-6; clone size: once; CDR3 length: 13
CDR3 protein: CASKGGDGGSTEAFF; CDR3 DNA: TGTGCCAGCAAGGGGGGGGACGGGGGAAGCACTGAAGCTTTCTTT; V gene: TRBV6-6; D gene: .; J gene: TRBJ1-1; clone size: .; CDR3 length: 15
CDR3 protein: CASSLVRGGGNSPLHF; CDR3 DNA: TGTGCCAGCAGCTTGGTGAGAGGCGGGGGTAATTCACCCCTCCACTTT; V gene: TRBV5-6; D gene: .; J gene: TRBJ1-6; clone size: .; CDR3 length: 16
CDR3 protein: CAISEVRGGGNSPLHF; CDR3 DNA: TGTGCCATCAGTGAGGTCCGTGGGGGCGGGAATTCACCCCTCCACTTT; V gene: TRBV10-3; D gene: .; J gene: TRBJ1-6; clone size: .; CDR3 length: 16
CDR3 protein: CASSPGTAGSYEQYF; CDR3 DNA: TGTGCCAGCAGCCCTGGGACAGCGGGCTCCTACGAGCAGTACTTC; V gene: TRBV14; D gene: .; J gene: TRBJ2-7; clone size: .; CDR3 length: 15
CDR3 protein: CSVDGSRTDTQYF; CDR3 DNA: TGCAGCGTTGACGGTAGCAGGACAGATACGCAGTATTTT; V gene: TRBV29-1; D gene: .; J gene: TRBJ2-3; clone size: .; CDR3 length: 13
CDR3 protein: CASSQGFSGNTIYF; CDR3 DNA: TGTGCCAGCAGCCAGGGGTTCAGTGGAAACACCATATATTTT; V gene: TRBV3-1/TRBV3-2; D gene: .; J gene: TRBJ1-3; clone size: .; CDR3 length: 14
CDR3 protein: CASSWGGYGYTF; CDR3 DNA: TGTGCCAGCAGTTGGGGGGGCTATGGCTACACCTTC; V gene: TRBV28; D gene: .; J gene: TRBJ1-2; clone size: .; CDR3 length: 12
CDR3 protein: CASSETGGYEQYF; CDR3 DNA: TGTGCCAGCAGTGAGACAGGGGGCTACGAGCAGTACTTC; V gene: TRBV25-1; D gene: TRBD1; J gene: TRBJ2-7; clone size: .; CDR3 length: 13
CDR3 protein: CASSSQDSYEQYF; CDR3 DNA: TGTGCCAGCTCATCGCAAGACAGCTACGAGCAGTACTTC; V gene: TRBV18; D gene: .; J gene: TRBJ2-7; clone size: .; CDR3 length: 13
CDR3 protein: CASSYAWVGKVEGYTF; CDR3 DNA: TGTGCCAGCAGTTACGCCTGGGTAGGCAAAGTAGAAGGCTACACCTTC; V gene: TRBV6-6; D gene: .; J gene: TRBJ1-2; clone size: .; CDR3 length: 16
CDR3 protein: CASSSWTVTEAFF; CDR3 DNA: TGTGCCAGCAGCTCCTGGACAGTCACTGAAGCTTTCTTT; V gene: TRBV28; D gene: .; J gene: TRBJ1-1; clone size: .; CDR3 length: 13
CDR3 protein: CASSSQNNEQFF; CDR3 DNA: TGTGCCAGCAGCTCACAAAACAATGAGCAGTTCTTC; V gene: TRBV11-2; D gene: .; J gene: TRBJ2-1; clone size: once; CDR3 length: 12
CDR3 protein: CASSDISWGQTSTDTQYF; CDR3 DNA: TGTGCCAGCAGTGATATTAGCTGGGGACAGACTAGCACAGATACGCAGTATTTT; V gene: TRBV2; D gene: TRBD1; J gene: TRBJ2-3; clone size: .; CDR3 length: 18
CDR3 protein: CASSTAGTDSGNTIYF; CDR3 DNA: TGTGCCAGTAGTACCGCTGGGACAGACTCTGGAAACACCATATATTTT; V gene: TRBV19; D gene: TRBD1; J gene: TRBJ1-3; clone size: .; CDR3 length: 16
CDR3 protein: CASSHGEARVSGRAPYEQYF; CDR3 DNA: TGTGCCAGCAGCCACGGTGAAGCTCGGGTTAGCGGGAGGGCCCCCTACGAGCAGTACTTC; V gene: TRBV13; D gene: TRBD2; J gene: TRBJ2-7; clone size: .; CDR3 length: 20
CDR3 protein: CASSQLQGNYSPLHF; CDR3 DNA: TGCGCCAGCAGCCAACTACAGGGGAACTATTCACCCCTCCACTTT; V gene: TRBV4-1; D gene: TRBD1; J gene: TRBJ1-6; clone size: .; CDR3 length: 15
CDR3 protein: CASSTGMPEAFF; CDR3 DNA: TGCGCCAGCAGCACTGGTATGCCTGAAGCTTTCTTT; V gene: TRBV5-1; D gene: .; J gene: TRBJ1-1; clone size: .; CDR3 length: 12
CDR3 protein: CASRPTLNYGYTF; CDR3 DNA: TGTGCCAGCAGGCCGACTTTAAACTATGGCTACACCTTC; V gene: TRBV6-5; D gene: .; J gene: TRBJ1-2; clone size: .; CDR3 length: 13
CDR3 protein: CASSQIPHTEAFF; CDR3 DNA: TGTGCCAGCAGCCAAATCCCTCACACTGAAGCTTTCTTT; V gene: TRBV14; D gene: .; J gene: TRBJ1-1; clone size: .; CDR3 length: 13
CDR3 protein: CASSLVGVAEAFF; CDR3 DNA: TGCGCCAGCAGCTTGGTCGGGGTAGCTGAAGCTTTCTTT; V gene: TRBV5-1; D gene: .; J gene: TRBJ1-1; clone size: .; CDR3 length: 13
CDR3 protein: CASSQEAAGRTEQYF; CDR3 DNA: TGCGCCAGCAGCCAAGAAGCGGCAGGGAGAACCGAGCAGTACTTC; V gene: TRBV4-1; D gene: .; J gene: TRBJ2-7; clone size: .; CDR3 length: 15
CDR3 protein: CASSPTADQPQHF; CDR3 DNA: TGTGCCAGCTCACCCACAGCCGATCAGCCCCAGCATTTT; V gene: TRBV18; D gene: .; J gene: TRBJ1-5; clone size: .; CDR3 length: 13
CDR3 protein: CASSQGTGLAGGRETQYF; CDR3 DNA: TGTGCCAGCAGCCAGGGAACGGGGTTAGCGGGGGGCAGGGAGACCCAGTACTTC; V gene: TRBV3-1/TRBV3-2; D gene: TRBD2; J gene: TRBJ2-5; clone size: .; CDR3 length: 18
CDR3 protein: CASSISRSGSGSNQPQHF; CDR3 DNA: TGTGCCAGTAGTATCAGTCGGTCCGGTTCAGGGAGCAATCAGCCCCAGCATTTT; V gene: TRBV19; D gene: .; J gene: TRBJ1-5; clone size: .; CDR3 length: 18
CDR3 protein: CASSKNGQGGDTDTQYF; CDR3 DNA: TGTGCCAGTAGTAAAAATGGGCAGGGGGGGGACACAGATACGCAGTATTTT; V gene: TRBV19; D gene: .; J gene: TRBJ2-3; clone size: .; CDR3 length: 17
CDR3 protein: CASSFGLNLYGYTF; CDR3 DNA: TGTGCCAGCAGTTTCGGCTTGAACCTATATGGCTACACCTTC; V gene: TRBV6-2/TRBV6-3; D gene: .; J gene: TRBJ1-2; clone size: .; CDR3 length: 14
CDR3 protein: CASSLTGQGAWGYTF; CDR3 DNA: TGTGCCAGCAGTTTAACGGGACAGGGGGCTTGGGGCTACACCTTC; V gene: TRBV28; D gene: TRBD1; J gene: TRBJ1-2; clone size: .; CDR3 length: 15
CDR3 protein: CASSPANTEAFF; CDR3 DNA: TGTGCCAGCTCACCAGCGAACACTGAAGCTTTCTTT; V gene: TRBV18; D gene: .; J gene: TRBJ1-1; clone size: few; CDR3 length: 12
CDR3 protein: CASSYSGLAGVYNEQFF; CDR3 DNA: TGTGCCAGCAGTTACTCAGGGCTAGCGGGGGTGTACAATGAGCAGTTCTTC; V gene: TRBV6-2/TRBV6-3; D gene: TRBD2; J gene: TRBJ2-1; clone size: .; CDR3 length: 17
CDR3 protein: CAWDPTGVNEQFF; CDR3 DNA: TGTGCCTGGGACCCGACAGGGGTCAATGAGCAGTTCTTC; V gene: TRBV30; D gene: TRBD1; J gene: TRBJ2-1; clone size: .; CDR3 length: 13
CDR3 protein: CASSVAPQGTYEQYF; CDR3 DNA: TGTGCCAGCAGCGTAGCCCCCCAGGGAACCTACGAGCAGTACTTC; V gene: TRBV9; D gene: .; J gene: TRBJ2-7; clone size: .; CDR3 length: 15
CDR3 protein: CASSLGEARRGGDYGYTF; CDR3 DNA: TGTGCCAGCAGCTTGGGGGAAGCACGCAGGGGAGGCGACTATGGCTACACCTTC; V gene: TRBV5-5; D gene: .; J gene: TRBJ1-2; clone size: .; CDR3 length: 18
CDR3 protein: CASSLAGGTYNEQFF; CDR3 DNA: TGTGCCAGCAGCCTAGCGGGAGGTACCTACAATGAGCAGTTCTTC; V gene: TRBV11-3; D gene: TRBD2; J gene: TRBJ2-1; clone size: .; CDR3 length: 15
CDR3 protein: CAWSGGHEQYF; CDR3 DNA: TGTGCCTGGAGTGGGGGACACGAGCAGTACTTC; V gene: TRBV30; D gene: .; J gene: TRBJ2-7; clone size: few; CDR3 length: 11
CDR3 protein: CASSIEGARAFF; CDR3 DNA: TGTGCCAGTAGTATCGAGGGGGCAAGGGCTTTCTTT; V gene: TRBV19; D gene: TRBD1; J gene: TRBJ1-1; clone size: .; CDR3 length: 12
CDR3 protein: CAISEGYGTSYNEQFF; CDR3 DNA: TGTGCCATCAGTGAGGGATATGGGACCTCCTACAATGAGCAGTTCTTC; V gene: TRBV10-3; D gene: .; J gene: TRBJ2-1; clone size: .; CDR3 length: 16
CDR3 protein: CAIRGGGGSYNEQFF; CDR3 DNA: TGTGCCATCAGGGGCGGGGGAGGCTCCTACAATGAGCAGTTCTTC; V gene: TRBV10-3; D gene: TRBD2; J gene: TRBJ2-1; clone size: .; CDR3 length: 15
CDR3 protein: CASSKGRSSYNEQFF; CDR3 DNA: TGTGCCAGTAGTAAGGGCCGGAGCTCCTACAATGAGCAGTTCTTC; V gene: TRBV19; D gene: .; J gene: TRBJ2-1; clone size: .; CDR3 length: 15
CDR3 protein: CASSLSPGRYGYTF; CDR3 DNA: TGTGCCAGCAGCTTAAGTCCAGGGCGCTATGGCTACACCTTC; V gene: TRBV7-2; D gene: .; J gene: TRBJ1-2; clone size: .; CDR3 length: 14
CDR3 protein: CASSLGTMSSGNTIYF; CDR3 DNA: TGTGCCAGTAGTTTGGGGACAATGAGCTCTGGAAACACCATATATTTT; V gene: TRBV19; D gene: .; J gene: TRBJ1-3; clone size: .; CDR3 length: 16
CDR3 protein: CASSYGTGEQYF; CDR3 DNA: TGTGCCAGCAGTTACGGTACCGGCGAGCAGTACTTC; V gene: TRBV6-2/TRBV6-3; D gene: .; J gene: TRBJ2-7; clone size: .; CDR3 length: 12
CDR3 protein: CASRHRDLLSYEQYF; CDR3 DNA: TGTGCCAGCAGACATCGGGACCTTCTCTCCTACGAGCAGTACTTC; V gene: TRBV27; D gene: .; J gene: TRBJ2-7; clone size: .; CDR3 length: 15
CDR3 protein: CASSLWGPHEQYF; CDR3 DNA: TGTGCCAGCAGCTTATGGGGGCCCCACGAGCAGTACTTC; V gene: TRBV7-8; D gene: .; J gene: TRBJ2-7; clone size: .; CDR3 length: 13
CDR3 protein: CASSNQGGSRETQYF; CDR3 DNA: TGTGCCAGCTCGAATCAGGGGGGCTCCCGGGAGACCCAGTACTTC; V gene: TRBV18; D gene: .; J gene: TRBJ2-5; clone size: .; CDR3 length: 15
CDR3 protein: CASRGQAAQYF; CDR3 DNA: TGTGCCAGCAGGGGACAGGCGGCCCAGTACTTC; V gene: TRBV2; D gene: TRBD1; J gene: TRBJ2-5; clone size: .; CDR3 length: 11
CDR3 protein: CASSRGLAGGEQFF; CDR3 DNA: TGTGCCAGCAGTCGGGGACTAGCGGGGGGCGAGCAGTTCTTC; V gene: TRBV6-2/TRBV6-3; D gene: TRBD2; J gene: TRBJ2-1; clone size: .; CDR3 length: 14